This T cell receptor beta chain was observed in a study of shared clonotypes between healthy human individuals. Points from the study as a whole: What naive subsets generally showed was a larger estimated richness than memory subsets showed. Sampling was confined to blood; repertoires within tissues likely differ.

About this clone: The antigen remains unidentified. The same CDR3 is also encoded by other DNA sequences in this sample.

The germline V gene has CDR1 SGHRS and CDR2 YFSETQ. This CDR3 is built from 14 residues. V shed 4 bases and J shed 1 base, with 11 bases lying between them. Clones were sequenced by immunoSEQ multiplex PCR, and TCRdb holds only the in-frame ones, with some missing. The sample contains about 1 million clones, about 80% of which appear only once. The sample was memory CD4+ T cells sorted from blood. Subset indicated: CD45RA-negative fraction. The sequence derives from a man aged 18 to 30 in good health. The chain uses TRBV5-1 and TRBJ1-1; D may be TRBD1 (5 bases). This CDR3 is CASSPLGQNTEAFF. The CDR3 bases are TGCGCCAGCAGCCCTCTGGGGCAGAACACTGAAGCTTTCTTT. The full variable domain, with the rest looked up from reference TRBV5-1 and TRBJ1-1, is KAGVTQTPRYLIKTRGQQVTLSCSPISGHRSVSWYQQTPGQGLQFLFEYFSETQRNKGNFPGRFSGRQFSNSRSEMNVSTLELGDSALYLCASSPLGQNTEAFFGQGTRLTVV.